This is a list of T cell receptor beta chains from one sample in a study of blood T cell repertoires in COVID-19. The data were produced by immunoSEQ multiplex PCR, yet TCRdb's version contains in-frame clones alone and is incomplete. The sample shows around 100,000 clones, 90% of them seen only once. Sequencing input: peripheral blood. These receptors were obtained from a middle-aged man with acute or convalescent COVID-19. Both conserved end residues are part of each CDR3. A D gene is named only where the DNA matches it firmly. Clone size, where shown, is once, few, many, or a class for clones that have expanded.

d_call: .
j_call: TRBJ1-2
clone_size: .
v_call: TRBV24-1
cdr3_aa: CATSDQVYGYTF
cdr3_nt: TGTGCCACCAGTGACCAGGTGTATGGCTACACCTTC

d_call: .
j_call: TRBJ2-2
clone_size: .
v_call: TRBV27
cdr3_aa: CASSLQLDVGELFF
cdr3_nt: TGTGCCAGCAGTTTGCAGCTAGACGTCGGGGAGCTGTTTTTT

d_call: TRBD1
j_call: TRBJ2-1
clone_size: .
v_call: TRBV2
cdr3_aa: CASLDRTYNEQFF
cdr3_nt: TGTGCCAGTTTGGACAGGACCTACAATGAGCAGTTCTTC

d_call: TRBD1
j_call: TRBJ1-3
clone_size: .
v_call: TRBV19
cdr3_aa: CASSPHRGLSSGNTIYF
cdr3_nt: TGTGCCAGTAGTCCACACAGGGGTTTATCCTCTGGAAACACCATATATTTT

d_call: .
j_call: TRBJ1-2
clone_size: .
v_call: TRBV18
cdr3_aa: CASSPDTGGYGYTF
cdr3_nt: TGTGCCAGCTCACCTGACACAGGCGGCTATGGCTACACCTTC

d_call: .
j_call: TRBJ1-6
clone_size: .
v_call: TRBV27
cdr3_aa: CASSASSYNSPLHF
cdr3_nt: TGTGCCAGCAGTGCTAGCTCCTATAATTCACCCCTCCACTTT

d_call: TRBD1
j_call: TRBJ2-7
clone_size: .
v_call: TRBV5-4
cdr3_aa: CASSLGYRQGDYEQYF
cdr3_nt: TGTGCCAGCAGCTTAGGCTATAGGCAGGGGGACTACGAGCAGTACTTC

d_call: TRBD1
j_call: TRBJ1-3
clone_size: .
v_call: TRBV6-6
cdr3_aa: CASSPRGWDTIYF
cdr3_nt: TGTGCCAGCAGCCCCAGGGGGTGGGACACCATATATTTT

d_call: .
j_call: TRBJ1-1
clone_size: .
v_call: TRBV4-1
cdr3_aa: CASSQDAGYGRTEAFF
cdr3_nt: TGCGCCAGCAGCCAAGACGCAGGGTATGGTAGGACTGAAGCTTTCTTT

d_call: .
j_call: TRBJ1-6
clone_size: .
v_call: TRBV5-1
cdr3_aa: CASSLNPLPGGGFSYNSPLHF
cdr3_nt: TGCGCCAGCAGCTTGAACCCCCTACCGGGGGGCGGGTTCTCCTATAATTCACCCCTCCACTTT

d_call: TRBD2
j_call: TRBJ2-3
clone_size: .
v_call: TRBV9
cdr3_aa: CASSVEPSGSRGTAQYF
cdr3_nt: TGTGCCAGCAGCGTAGAGCCTAGCGGGAGCCGAGGGACGGCGCAGTATTTT

d_call: .
j_call: TRBJ1-1
clone_size: .
v_call: TRBV5-6
cdr3_aa: CASSLLPPREAFF
cdr3_nt: TGTGCCAGCAGCTTACTCCCTCCGCGGGAAGCTTTCTTT

d_call: TRBD2
j_call: TRBJ2-1
clone_size: .
v_call: TRBV6-5
cdr3_aa: CASSYGLAGDNEQFF
cdr3_nt: TGTGCCAGCAGTTACGGACTAGCGGGGGACAATGAGCAGTTCTTC

d_call: .
j_call: TRBJ2-2
clone_size: .
v_call: TRBV7-5
cdr3_aa: CVRSRQELFF
cdr3_nt: TGTGTCAGAAGCCGACAGGAGCTGTTTTTT

d_call: TRBD1
j_call: TRBJ2-3
clone_size: .
v_call: TRBV5-1
cdr3_aa: CASSLAKVTGDIDTQYF
cdr3_nt: TGCGCCAGCAGCTTGGCCAAGGTGACAGGGGATATAGATACGCAGTATTTT

d_call: .
j_call: TRBJ1-4
clone_size: once
v_call: TRBV6-5
cdr3_aa: CASSLFHSTNEKLFF
cdr3_nt: TGTGCCAGCAGTTTGTTCCACTCAACTAATGAAAAACTGTTTTTT

d_call: TRBD1
j_call: TRBJ1-1
clone_size: .
v_call: TRBV6-5
cdr3_aa: CASSNRDRNTEAFF
cdr3_nt: TGTGCCAGCAGTAACCGGGACAGAAACACTGAAGCTTTCTTT

d_call: .
j_call: TRBJ1-1
clone_size: .
v_call: TRBV3-1/TRBV3-2
cdr3_aa: CASSQGDLGTEAFF
cdr3_nt: TGTGCCAGCAGCCAAGGGGACTTGGGGACTGAAGCTTTCTTT

d_call: TRBD1
j_call: TRBJ1-1
clone_size: .
v_call: TRBV29-1
cdr3_aa: CSGGTAIELSEAFF
cdr3_nt: TGCAGCGGCGGGACAGCTATTGAGTTAAGTGAAGCTTTCTTT

d_call: .
j_call: TRBJ1-2
clone_size: few
v_call: TRBV15
cdr3_aa: CATSRDRNRYGYTF
cdr3_nt: TGTGCCACCAGCAGAGACCGTAACAGGTACGGCTACACCTTC

d_call: .
j_call: TRBJ1-2
clone_size: .
v_call: TRBV29-1
cdr3_aa: CSVERNYGYTF
cdr3_nt: TGCAGCGTTGAACGGAACTATGGCTACACCTTC

d_call: .
j_call: TRBJ1-1
clone_size: once
v_call: TRBV19
cdr3_aa: CASSIGPGTEAFF
cdr3_nt: TGTGCCAGTAGTATAGGGCCGGGAACTGAAGCTTTCTTT

d_call: .
j_call: TRBJ2-1
clone_size: once
v_call: TRBV12-3/TRBV12-4
cdr3_aa: CASSFQGGEQFF
cdr3_nt: TGTGCCAGCAGTTTTCAGGGAGGTGAGCAGTTCTTC

d_call: .
j_call: TRBJ1-4
clone_size: .
v_call: TRBV7-8
cdr3_aa: CASRGGFNEKLFF
cdr3_nt: TGTGCCAGCAGAGGAGGGTTTAATGAAAAACTGTTTTTT

d_call: .
j_call: TRBJ2-1
clone_size: .
v_call: TRBV27
cdr3_aa: CASSFSPTGNEQFF
cdr3_nt: TGTGCCAGCAGTTTTTCACCTACGGGGAATGAGCAGTTCTTC

d_call: .
j_call: TRBJ2-1
clone_size: .
v_call: TRBV19
cdr3_aa: CASMQRAYVDYNELELRSPPLFF
cdr3_nt: TGTGCCAGTATGCAGCGAGCGTATGTCGACTACAATGAGCTAGAACTAAGATCTCCACCGTTGTTCTTC

d_call: .
j_call: TRBJ2-2
clone_size: .
v_call: TRBV7-9
cdr3_aa: CASSKQANTGELFF
cdr3_nt: TGTGCCAGCAGCAAGCAGGCGAACACCGGGGAGCTGTTTTTT

d_call: TRBD2
j_call: TRBJ2-1
clone_size: few
v_call: TRBV29-1
cdr3_aa: CSVERRERVTLNEQFF
cdr3_nt: TGCAGCGTTGAAAGGCGGGAGAGGGTTACGTTGAATGAGCAGTTCTTC

d_call: TRBD2
j_call: TRBJ2-5
clone_size: .
v_call: TRBV6-4
cdr3_aa: CASSWLFSGTRETQYF
cdr3_nt: TGTGCCAGCAGTTGGCTTTTTAGCGGGACTAGGGAGACCCAGTACTTC

d_call: .
j_call: TRBJ1-5
clone_size: .
v_call: TRBV6-6
cdr3_aa: CASSPLNQPQHF
cdr3_nt: TGTGCCAGCAGCCCCTTGAATCAGCCCCAGCATTTT

d_call: .
j_call: TRBJ1-6
clone_size: .
v_call: TRBV24-1
cdr3_aa: CATSDSGANNSPLHF
cdr3_nt: TGTGCCACCAGTGATTCAGGGGCCAATAATTCACCCCTCCACTTT

d_call: .
j_call: TRBJ2-7
clone_size: .
v_call: TRBV29-1
cdr3_aa: CSVEGQGYEQYF
cdr3_nt: TGCAGCGTTGAAGGCCAGGGCTACGAGCAGTACTTC

d_call: TRBD1
j_call: TRBJ1-5
clone_size: .
v_call: TRBV27
cdr3_aa: CASSFAGQGYGQPQHF
cdr3_nt: TGTGCCAGCAGTTTCGCGGGACAGGGGTACGGTCAGCCCCAGCATTTT

d_call: TRBD2
j_call: TRBJ2-7
clone_size: .
v_call: TRBV2
cdr3_aa: CASSVRTSGSNEQYF
cdr3_nt: TGTGCCAGCAGTGTTAGGACTAGCGGGAGCAACGAGCAGTACTTC

d_call: .
j_call: TRBJ1-5
clone_size: .
v_call: TRBV19
cdr3_aa: CASSTGGQPQHF
cdr3_nt: TGTGCCAGTAGTACCGGTGGTCAGCCCCAGCATTTT

d_call: .
j_call: TRBJ1-3
clone_size: .
v_call: TRBV4-1
cdr3_aa: CASSQDTSSGNTIYF
cdr3_nt: TGCGCCAGCAGCCAAGACACCAGCTCTGGAAACACCATATATTTT

d_call: TRBD2
j_call: TRBJ2-1
clone_size: .
v_call: TRBV20-1
cdr3_aa: CSASRAGVWVDEQFF
cdr3_nt: TGCAGTGCTAGTAGAGCGGGAGTATGGGTTGATGAGCAGTTCTTC

d_call: .
j_call: TRBJ1-1
clone_size: .
v_call: TRBV5-4
cdr3_aa: CASSLGSLNTEAFF
cdr3_nt: TGTGCCAGCAGCTTGGGGAGCTTGAACACTGAAGCTTTCTTT

d_call: .
j_call: TRBJ2-7
clone_size: .
v_call: TRBV19
cdr3_aa: CASSIESVGGSYEQYF
cdr3_nt: TGTGCCAGTAGTATAGAATCCGTGGGGGGCTCCTACGAGCAGTACTTC